This T cell receptor (beta chain) is drawn from a study of control samples from healthy donors and cancer patients. CDR1 MNHNS and CDR2 SASEGT come from the germline V gene. The CDR3 sequence is 17 residues long. V was shortened by 4 bases and J by 9 bases, with 22 bases between the two germline ends. Data came from immunoSEQ multiplex PCR; TCRdb stores just in-frame clones and leaves some out. The table has approximately 70,000 clones, around nine tenths seen once. This clone was seen more than once but under ten times. The sequenced sample consisted of PBMCs. The clonotype originates from a man in his sixties with lung cancer. The chain carries TRBV6-1 and TRBJ1-6; D uncertain. This CDR3 reads CASSGTTRRIIGSPLHF. The CDR3, as DNA: TGTGCCAGCAGTGGAACGACACGGAGAATTATCGGTTCACCCCTCCACTTT.